The 27 T cell receptor beta chains given below trace back to one sample, sequenced in a study of cytomegalovirus exposure and HLA in healthy donors. Primers for the PCR totalled 60 Vbeta and 13 Jbeta. The assay was immunoSEQ multiplex PCR, and TCRdb's table has in-frame clones only and misses some. The sample yields approximately 120,000 clones, about 76% seen once. The sequencing input was PBMCs. These receptors were obtained from a woman aged 60-70 years in good health and CMV-seropositive.

This clone was found a few times. The chain uses TRBV28 and TRBJ1-5, with D uncertain. Trimming shortened V by 1 base and J by 6 bases, and 16 bases separated the two germline ends. In germline, CDR1 is MDHEN, CDR2 SYDVKM. The CDR3 contains 16 residues. The CDR3: CASSLSGRQTSQPQHF. DNA of the CDR3: TGTGCCAGCAGTTTATCTGGGCGCCAGACGAGTCAGCCCCAGCATTTT.

In DNA, the CDR3 is TGTGCCAGTAGTATAACGGGAAACCCTAACTATGGCTACACCTTC. It yields the protein CASSITGNPNYGYTF. The chain couples TRBV19 to TRBJ1-2; D uncertain. The CDR3 is made up of 15 amino acids. Trimming removed 2 bases at V and 0 bases at J, with 10 bases between. The germline V gene has CDR1 LNHDA and CDR2 SQIVND (reference sequence).

The J gene is TRBJ1-2, the V gene TRBV30; 9 bases map to TRBD1. The J segment lost 4 bases and the V segment lost 2 bases, leaving 5 bases of the junction unmatched. Germline CDR1 reads GTSNPN; CDR2 reads SVGIG (reference sequence). CDR3 size: 14 residues. CDR3 sequence: CAWSTRTGVYGYTF. The CDR3 DNA follows: TGTGCCTGGAGTACCCGGACAGGGGTCTATGGCTACACCTTC.

The rearrangement joins TRBV30 to TRBJ2-1, with 7 bases identical to TRBD2. The CDR3 is made up of 15 amino acids. The V gene end was trimmed by 0 bases and the J gene end by 3 bases; junction bases not matched to a gene: 5. The germline V gene encodes CDR1 GTSNPN and CDR2 SVGIG (reference sequence). CDR3 sequence reads: CAWSVWVAGYNEQFF. The DNA of the CDR3 is TGTGCCTGGAGTGTTTGGGTAGCGGGCTACAATGAGCAGTTCTTC. The whole variable domain, filled in from reference TRBV30 and TRBJ2-1, reads SQTIHQWPATLVQPVGSPLSLECTVEGTSNPNLYWYRQAAGRGLQLLFYSVGIGQISSEVPQNLSASRPQDRQFILSSKKLLLSDSGFYLCAWSVWVAGYNEQFFGPGTRLTVL.

The V gene is TRBV5-4, the J gene TRBJ1-3; 9 bases match TRBD1. The CDR3 spans 15 residues. V lost 0 bases to trimming and J lost 4 bases; unmatched junction nucleotides: 2. CDR1 and CDR2 (germline): SGHNT, YYREEE (reference sequence). The CDR3 nucleotides are TGTGCCAGCAGCTTGGGACAGGGGGGAGGAAACACCATATATTTT. It specifies CASSLGQGGGNTIYF.

This clone has just a few counts. This chain connects TRBV4-3 to TRBJ1-4; D ambiguous. Trimming removed 0 bases at V and 0 bases at J, with 11 bases between. The CDR3 is 17 amino acids. CDR1 and CDR2 (germline): LGHNA, YSLEER. CDR3 residues: CASSQERGIATNEKLFF. The CDR3 DNA is TGCGCCAGCAGCCAAGAACGAGGGATTGCAACTAATGAAAAACTGTTTTTT.

A remark on this clone: At one boundary the junction diverges from the germline segment, which might be a read error. The chain is built from TRBV6-1 and TRBJ2-7; 11 nucleotides line up with TRBD2. CDR1 and CDR2 from the germline V gene are MNHNS and SASEGT. This CDR3 contains 16 residues. Here the CDR3 DNA reads TGTGCCATCAGTGAGTCTAGCGGGGGGATGCGGGGCGAGCAGTACTTC. Translated, it gives CAISESSGGMRGEQYF.

This clone has a handful of counts. The rearrangement links TRBV29-1 to TRBJ1-2; no definite D call. Trimming pared 5 bases from V and 1 base from J, leaving 8 bases between. CDR3 length: 12 amino acids. Germline CDR1 is SQVTM and CDR2 is ANQGSEA. The CDR3, as DNA: TGCAGCGTTCCAGGACTTAACTATGGCTACACCTTC. This sequence encodes CSVPGLNYGYTF.

The table lists this clone with a count of one. The rearrangement joins TRBV13 to TRBJ2-2; TRBD1 might be the D (5 bases). V dropped 4 bases and J dropped 4 bases, with 13 bases sitting between them. CDR1 PRHDT and CDR2 FYEKMQ come from the germline V gene (reference sequence). This CDR3 region has 15 residues. The CDR3: CASSYPDKSTGELFF. For the CDR3, the DNA is TGTGCCAGCAGCTACCCGGACAAGAGCACCGGGGAGCTGTTTTTT. Filled out from reference TRBV13 and TRBJ2-2, the complete variable domain reads AAGVIQSPRHLIKEKRETATLKCYPIPRHDTVYWYQQGPGQDPQFLISFYEKMQSDKGSIPDRFSAQQFSDYHSELNMSSLELGDSALYFCASSYPDKSTGELFFGEGSRLTVL.

The V gene is TRBV5-1, the J gene TRBJ2-3; 10 bases match TRBD2. Germline-derived CDR1 and CDR2 are SGHRS and YFSETQ. CDR3 length equals 17 residues. V gave up 4 bases and J gave up 7 bases; unmatched junction bases: 15. CDR3 DNA: TGCGCCAGCAGCCTCGGACTAGCGGAAAATGCCCCACATACGCAGTATTTT. Translating gives CASSLGLAENAPHTQYF.

This clone was counted a few times. The rearrangement links TRBV5-5 to TRBJ2-5; 7 nucleotides agree with TRBD1. Germline V gene lookup returns CDR1 SGHKS and CDR2 YYEKEE (reference sequence). V shed 1 base, J shed 5 bases, and the junction held 11 bases outside the gene matches. The CDR3 is 16 amino acids. The CDR3 loop reads CASSLRRDRLRETQYF. The CDR3 DNA reads TGTGCCAGCAGCTTGCGCCGGGACAGACTTCGGGAGACCCAGTACTTC.

The V call is TRBV30, the J call TRBJ2-6; D ambiguous. The CDR3 runs to 15 residues. Germline values: CDR1 GTSNPN, CDR2 SVGIG (reference sequence). Trimming cost V 2 bases and J 0 bases, with 8 bases left between them. Written as DNA, the CDR3 is TGTGCCTGGAGTATTTGGCTCTCTGGGGCCAACGTCCTGACTTTC. This codes for CAWSIWLSGANVLTF.

CDR3 bases: TGTGCCAGTAGACGACAGGGGGCCTATGGCTACACCTTC. Amino acids: CASRRQGAYGYTF. This chain connects TRBV19 to TRBJ1-2; 10 nucleotides match TRBD1. The CDR3 has 13 residues. The V gene end was trimmed by 6 bases and the J gene end by 4 bases; junction bases not matched to a gene: 2. Germline V gene sequence: CDR1 LNHDA, CDR2 SQIVND (reference sequence).

The chain couples TRBV9 to TRBJ1-1; no reliable D call. The V gene's germline CDR1 is SGDLS and CDR2 YYNGEE. Trimming took off 0 bases at V and 6 bases at J, with 18 bases between the two ends. The CDR3 runs 16 residues. CDR3 in DNA: TGTGCCAGCAGCGTAGAACGGAGTCAAACACCCGCTGAAGCTTTCTTT. Amino acid sequence: CASSVERSQTPAEAFF.

The genes are TRBV30 and TRBJ1-5; D not resolved. Germline assignment: CDR1 GTSNPN and CDR2 SVGIG (reference sequence). This CDR3 has 13 amino acids. Trimming cost V 0 bases and J 7 bases, with 10 bases left between them. The CDR3 nucleotides are TGTGCCTGGAGTGTACAAAGGGAGCAGCCCCAGCATTTT. Amino acids: CAWSVQREQPQHF.

The sample holds a few counts of this clone. The rearrangement joins TRBV6-5 to TRBJ2-7; TRBD1 matches 8 bases. The germline V gene encodes CDR1 MNHEY and CDR2 SVGAGI. The V gene end was trimmed by 5 bases and the J gene end by 7 bases; junction bases not matched to a gene: 7. The CDR3 contains 13 residues. The CDR3 region is CASSRTGRREQYF. In DNA form, the CDR3 reads TGTGCCAGCAGTCGGACAGGGCGCCGGGAGCAGTACTTC.

This rearrangement joins TRBV7-9 to TRBJ2-5, with 16 positions matching TRBD2. Trimming cost V 4 bases and J 3 bases; bases outside gene matches: 5. The germline V gene has CDR1 SEHNR and CDR2 FQNEAQ (reference sequence). The CDR3 covers 17 residues. DNA for the CDR3: TGTGCCAGCAGCTCACCGGGACTAGCGGGAGGGAAAGAGACCCAGTACTTC. Translated, it gives CASSSPGLAGGKETQYF.

The chain recombines TRBV5-6 with TRBJ1-3, with 7 nucleotides matching TRBD1. The junction had 15 bases not matched to a gene; V was cut back by 4 bases and J by 11 bases. This CDR3 spans 15 amino acids. Per the germline V gene, CDR1 is SGHDT and CDR2 is YYEEEE. The CDR3 region has the DNA TGTGCCAGCAGCCAAGACCGGGACAGACGTCAGCCCATATATTTT. Translating gives CASSQDRDRRQPIYF.

The rearrangement links TRBV7-8 to TRBJ2-7, with TRBD2 matching 14 bases. The V gene end was trimmed by 5 bases and the J gene end by 4 bases; junction bases not matched to a gene: 13. Germline loops: CDR1 SGHVS, CDR2 FQNEAQ. This CDR3 is built from 18 residues. The DNA for the CDR3 is TGTGCCAGCAGCAGGGGACTAGCGGGAGTAAGGGTGGGTTACGAGCAGTACTTC. As protein: CASSRGLAGVRVGYEQYF.

This clone was recorded only once. J is TRBJ2-5 and V is TRBV9; D gene ambiguous. The V gene lost 0 bases and the J gene lost 2 bases, with 8 bases spanning the gap. The V gene's germline CDR1 is SGDLS and CDR2 YYNGEE. The CDR3 length is 14 residues. CDR3 residues: CASSVANGQETQYF. The CDR3 DNA reads TGTGCCAGCAGCGTAGCGAACGGGCAAGAGACCCAGTACTTC.

V and J are TRBV7-9 and TRBJ1-3; D is uncertain. Germline CDR1 reads SEHNR; CDR2 reads FQNEAQ (reference sequence). V lost 8 bases, J lost 4 bases, and 9 bases lay in between. The CDR3 is made up of 12 amino acids. The CDR3 DNA sequence: TGTGCCAGCGTACGACTCGGAAACACCATATATTTT. Residues: CASVRLGNTIYF.

The rearrangement joins TRBV29-1 to TRBJ1-2; a weak D match, TRBD1 (5 bases). Germline loops: CDR1 SQVTM, CDR2 ANQGSEA. V was clipped by 6 bases and J by 0 bases, with 14 bases between them. The CDR3 totals 14 residues. The CDR3 is CSVTTGGANYGYTF. In DNA, the CDR3 is TGCAGCGTCACCACCGGGGGGGCTAACTATGGCTACACCTTC. Drawing the rest from reference TRBV29-1 and TRBJ1-2, the complete variable domain is SAVISQKPSRDICQRGTSLTIQCQVDSQVTMMFWYRQQPGQSLTLIATANQGSEATYESGFVIDKFPISRPNLTFSTLTVSNMSPEDSSIYLCSVTTGGANYGYTFGSGTRLTVV.

The chain uses TRBV28 and TRBJ1-2; tentatively, D is TRBD1 (5 bases). The CDR3 has 13 amino acids. With 2 bases removed from V and 6 bases from J, the gap between germline ends came to 10 bases. CDR1 is MDHEN, CDR2 SYDVKM, per germline. The CDR3, as DNA: TGTGCCAGCAGTTTAGGTGGGGGGAATGGCTACACCTTC. Translating it yields CASSLGGGNGYTF.

The rearrangement joins TRBV6-5 to TRBJ2-2; a weak D match, TRBD1 (6 bases). The V gene's germline CDR1 is MNHEY and CDR2 SVGAGI. The CDR3 is 15 amino acids. V was trimmed by 5 bases and J by 3 bases, leaving 13 bases between them. CDR3 protein: CASSQGDRHTGELFF. CDR3 DNA sequence: TGTGCCAGCAGTCAGGGAGACAGGCACACCGGGGAGCTGTTTTTT.

The sample holds a few counts of this clone. The chain uses TRBV6-6 and TRBJ2-5; 7 nucleotides agree with TRBD1. This CDR3 comprises 13 residues. With 10 bases clipped from V and 5 bases from J, the junction kept 10 bases outside the gene matches. The germline gives CDR1 MNHNY, CDR2 SVGAGI (reference sequence). Written as DNA, the CDR3 is TGTGCCACCACCCTACAGGGGTGGGAGACCCAGTACTTC. Its translation is CATTLQGWETQYF.

This clone was seen a few times. The chain combines TRBV2 with TRBJ1-5; tentative D call: TRBD1 (6 bases). This CDR3 contains 14 residues. In germline, CDR1 is SNHLY, CDR2 FYNNEI. Trimming took off 3 bases at V and 9 bases at J, with 15 bases between the two ends. CDR3 sequence: CASSEGQGFWPQHF. In DNA, the CDR3 is TGTGCCAGCAGTGAGGGGCAGGGGTTTTGGCCCCAGCATTTT.

A few counts support this clone. This chain joins TRBV7-8 and TRBJ1-1; 8 nucleotides align to TRBD1. Germline lookup yields CDR1 SGHVS and CDR2 FQNEAQ. The J segment lost 1 base and the V segment lost 0 bases, leaving 4 bases of the junction unmatched. The CDR3 extends over 16 amino acids. CDR3: CASSLAGTGPNTEAFF. The DNA for the CDR3 is TGTGCCAGCAGCTTAGCCGGGACAGGTCCGAACACTGAAGCTTTCTTT.